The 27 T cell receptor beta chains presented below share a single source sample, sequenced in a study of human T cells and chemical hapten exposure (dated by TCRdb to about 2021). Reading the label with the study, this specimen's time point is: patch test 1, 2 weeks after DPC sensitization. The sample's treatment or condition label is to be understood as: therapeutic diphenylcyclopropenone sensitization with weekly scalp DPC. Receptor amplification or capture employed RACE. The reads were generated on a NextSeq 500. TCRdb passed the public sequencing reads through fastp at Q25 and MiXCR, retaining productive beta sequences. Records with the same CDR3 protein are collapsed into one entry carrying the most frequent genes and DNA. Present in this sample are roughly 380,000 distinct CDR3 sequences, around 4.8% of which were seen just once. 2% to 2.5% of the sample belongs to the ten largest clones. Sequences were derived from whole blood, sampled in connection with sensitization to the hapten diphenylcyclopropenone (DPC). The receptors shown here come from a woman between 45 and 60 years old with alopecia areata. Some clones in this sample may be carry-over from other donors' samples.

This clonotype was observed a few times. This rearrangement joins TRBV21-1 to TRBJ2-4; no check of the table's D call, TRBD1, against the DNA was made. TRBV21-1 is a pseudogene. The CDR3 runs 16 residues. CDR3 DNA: TGTGCCAGCAGCAAAGGCCGACCGCCGGGCAAAAACATTCAGTACTTC. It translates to CASSKGRPPGKNIQYF.

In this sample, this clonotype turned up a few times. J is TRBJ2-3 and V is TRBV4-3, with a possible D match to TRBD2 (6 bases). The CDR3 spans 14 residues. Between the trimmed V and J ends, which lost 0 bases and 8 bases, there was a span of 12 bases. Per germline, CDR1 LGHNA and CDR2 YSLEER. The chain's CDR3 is CASSQDRDSGTQYF. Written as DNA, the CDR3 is TGCGCCAGCAGCCAAGATAGAGATAGCGGTACGCAGTATTTT.

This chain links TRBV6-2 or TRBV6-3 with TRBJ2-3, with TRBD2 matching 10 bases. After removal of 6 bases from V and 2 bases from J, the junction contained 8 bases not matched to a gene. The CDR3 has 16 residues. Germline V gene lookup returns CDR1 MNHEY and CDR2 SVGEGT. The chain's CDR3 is CASRGRTSGITDTQYF. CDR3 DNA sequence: TGTGCCAGCAGAGGTCGGACTAGCGGAATCACAGATACGCAGTATTTT.

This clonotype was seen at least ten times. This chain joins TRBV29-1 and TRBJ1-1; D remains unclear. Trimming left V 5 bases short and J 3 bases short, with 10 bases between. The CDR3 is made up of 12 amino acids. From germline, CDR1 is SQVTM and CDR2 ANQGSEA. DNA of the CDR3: TGCAGCGTTTGGGGATTTGACACTGAAGCTTTCTTT. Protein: CSVWGFDTEAFF.

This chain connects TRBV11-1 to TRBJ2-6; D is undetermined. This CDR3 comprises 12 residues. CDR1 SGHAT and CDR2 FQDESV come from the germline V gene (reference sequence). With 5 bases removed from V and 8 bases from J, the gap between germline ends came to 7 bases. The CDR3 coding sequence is TGTGCCAGCAGCCAACCGCCCAACGTCCTGACTTTC. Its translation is CASSQPPNVLTF.

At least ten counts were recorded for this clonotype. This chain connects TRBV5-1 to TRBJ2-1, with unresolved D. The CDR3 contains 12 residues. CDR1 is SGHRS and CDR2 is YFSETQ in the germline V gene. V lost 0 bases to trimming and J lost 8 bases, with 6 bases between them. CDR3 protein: CASSLVWDEQFF. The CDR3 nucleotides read TGCGCCAGCAGCTTGGTATGGGATGAGCAGTTCTTC. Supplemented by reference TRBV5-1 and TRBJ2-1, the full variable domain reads KAGVTQTPRYLIKTRGQQVTLSCSPISGHRSVSWYQQTPGQGLQFLFEYFSETQRNKGNFPGRFSGRQFSNSRSEMNVSTLELGDSALYLCASSLVWDEQFFGPGTRLTVL.

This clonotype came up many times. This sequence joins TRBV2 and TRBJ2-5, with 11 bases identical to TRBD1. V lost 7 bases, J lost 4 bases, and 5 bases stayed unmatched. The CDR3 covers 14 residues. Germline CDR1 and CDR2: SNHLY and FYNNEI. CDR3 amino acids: CASTGQGALETQYF. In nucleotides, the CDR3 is TGTGCCAGCACCGGACAGGGGGCTTTAGAGACCCAGTACTTC.

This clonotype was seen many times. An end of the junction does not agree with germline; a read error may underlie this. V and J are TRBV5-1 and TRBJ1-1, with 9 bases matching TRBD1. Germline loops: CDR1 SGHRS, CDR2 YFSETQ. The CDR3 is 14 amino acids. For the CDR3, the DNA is TGTGCCAGCAGCTTACAGGGGGCGGGCACTGAAGCTTTCTTT. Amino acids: CASSLQGAGTEAFF.

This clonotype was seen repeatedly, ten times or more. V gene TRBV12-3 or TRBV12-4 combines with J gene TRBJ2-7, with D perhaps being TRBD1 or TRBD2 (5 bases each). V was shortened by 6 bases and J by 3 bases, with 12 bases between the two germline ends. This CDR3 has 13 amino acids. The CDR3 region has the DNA TGTGCCAGCAGGGGGACGGATCACTACGAGCAGTACTTC. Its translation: CASRGTDHYEQYF.

The chain's CDR3 is CASSQGSGYGYTF. CDR3 nucleotides: TGCGCCAGCAGCCAAGGGTCAGGCTATGGCTACACCTTC. The chain couples TRBV4-1 to TRBJ1-2; D remains ambiguous. Germline assignment: CDR1 MGHRA and CDR2 YSYEKL. The CDR3 consists of 13 residues. Trimming left V 1 base short and J 4 bases short, with 7 bases between.

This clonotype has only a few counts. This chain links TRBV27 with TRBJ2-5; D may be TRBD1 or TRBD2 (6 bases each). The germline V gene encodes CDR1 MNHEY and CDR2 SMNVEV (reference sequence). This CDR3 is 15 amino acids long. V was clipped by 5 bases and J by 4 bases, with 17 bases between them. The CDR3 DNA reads TGTGCCAGCAGTCCCCAGGACGGAGGGGGAGAGACCCAGTACTTC. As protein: CASSPQDGGGETQYF.

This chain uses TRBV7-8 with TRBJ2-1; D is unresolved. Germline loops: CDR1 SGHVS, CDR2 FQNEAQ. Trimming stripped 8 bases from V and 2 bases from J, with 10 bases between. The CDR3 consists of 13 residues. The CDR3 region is CASCPFTYNEQFF. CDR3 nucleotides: TGTGCCAGCTGTCCCTTCACCTACAATGAGCAGTTCTTC.

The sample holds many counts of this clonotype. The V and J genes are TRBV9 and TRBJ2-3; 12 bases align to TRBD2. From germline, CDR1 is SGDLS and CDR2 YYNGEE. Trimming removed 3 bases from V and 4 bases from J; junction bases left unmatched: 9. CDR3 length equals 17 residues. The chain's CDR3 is CASSERTSGASSDTQYF. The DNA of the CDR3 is TGTGCCAGCAGCGAGCGGACTAGCGGGGCGTCCTCAGATACGCAGTATTTT.

The CDR3 DNA is TGTGCCAGCAGTTACAGAGGGGGGACGGTGGTCGAGCAGTACTTC. It specifies CASSYRGGTVVEQYF. The rearrangement links TRBV6-2 or TRBV6-3 to TRBJ2-7; D might be TRBD1 or TRBD2, each matching 6 bases. Per the germline V gene, CDR1 is MNHEY and CDR2 is SVGEGT. V was cut by 2 bases and J by 6 bases, with 17 bases left in between. CDR3 length: 15 amino acids.

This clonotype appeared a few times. DNA for the CDR3: TGTGCCAGCAGTCCACCCCTCATAGGGACGGCCGGGGAGCTGTTTTTT. Its protein is CASSPPLIGTAGELFF. The rearrangement uses TRBV28 and TRBJ2-2; the D gene could be TRBD1 or TRBD2 (5 bases each). The CDR3 sequence is 16 residues long. Deletions cut 5 bases from V and 6 bases from J, with 19 bases between. In germline, CDR1 is MDHEN, CDR2 SYDVKM.

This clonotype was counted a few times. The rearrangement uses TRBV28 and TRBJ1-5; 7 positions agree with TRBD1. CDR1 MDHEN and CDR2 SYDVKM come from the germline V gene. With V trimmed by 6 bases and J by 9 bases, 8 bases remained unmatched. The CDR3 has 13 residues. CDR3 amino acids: CASSWDSLGPQHF. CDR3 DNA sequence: TGTGCCAGCAGCTGGGACAGCCTCGGGCCCCAGCATTTT.

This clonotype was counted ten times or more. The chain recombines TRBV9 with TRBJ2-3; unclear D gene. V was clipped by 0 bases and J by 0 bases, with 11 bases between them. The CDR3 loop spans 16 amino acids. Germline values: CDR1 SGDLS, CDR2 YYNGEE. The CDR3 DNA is TGTGCCAGCAGCGTAGAAGGTGGGCCGAGCACAGATACGCAGTATTTT. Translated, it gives CASSVEGGPSTDTQYF.

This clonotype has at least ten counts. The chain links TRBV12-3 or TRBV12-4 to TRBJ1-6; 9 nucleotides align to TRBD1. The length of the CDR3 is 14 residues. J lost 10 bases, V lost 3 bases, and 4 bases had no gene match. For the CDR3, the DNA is TGTGCCAGCAGTTTTGGGGACAGGGTCTCACCCCTCCACTTT. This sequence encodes CASSFGDRVSPLHF.

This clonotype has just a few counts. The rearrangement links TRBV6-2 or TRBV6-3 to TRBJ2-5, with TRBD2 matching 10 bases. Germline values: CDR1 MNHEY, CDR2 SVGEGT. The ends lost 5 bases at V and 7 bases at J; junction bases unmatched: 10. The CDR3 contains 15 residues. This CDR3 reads CASSGHLAGVATQYF. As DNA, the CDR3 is TGTGCCAGCAGTGGACATCTAGCGGGAGTCGCGACCCAGTACTTC.

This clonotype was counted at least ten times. The CDR3 is CASSQEIGRPGELFF. The CDR3 region has the DNA TGCGCCAGCAGCCAAGAGATAGGGAGGCCCGGGGAGCTGTTTTTT. The chain joins TRBV4-3 to TRBJ2-2; a weak D match, TRBD2 (6 bases). Trimming stripped 0 bases from V and 6 bases from J, with 11 bases between. This CDR3 spans 15 amino acids. The V gene's germline CDR1 is LGHNA and CDR2 YSLEER.

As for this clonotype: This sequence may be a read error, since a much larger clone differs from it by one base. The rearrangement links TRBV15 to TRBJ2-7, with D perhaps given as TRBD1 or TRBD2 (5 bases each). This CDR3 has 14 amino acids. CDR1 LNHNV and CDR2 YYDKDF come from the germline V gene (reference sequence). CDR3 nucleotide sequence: TGTGCCACCAGCAGAGGCGGCCTAGGGGACGAGCAGAACTTC. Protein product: CATSRGGLGDEQNF.

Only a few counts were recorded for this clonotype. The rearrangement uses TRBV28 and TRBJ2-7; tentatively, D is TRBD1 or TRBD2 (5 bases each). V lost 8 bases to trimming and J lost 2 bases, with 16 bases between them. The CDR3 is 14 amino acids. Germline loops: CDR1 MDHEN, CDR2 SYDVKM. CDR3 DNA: TGTGCCAGCTCGTCTGGGACGCAAGCCTACGAGCAGTACTTC. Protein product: CASSSGTQAYEQYF.

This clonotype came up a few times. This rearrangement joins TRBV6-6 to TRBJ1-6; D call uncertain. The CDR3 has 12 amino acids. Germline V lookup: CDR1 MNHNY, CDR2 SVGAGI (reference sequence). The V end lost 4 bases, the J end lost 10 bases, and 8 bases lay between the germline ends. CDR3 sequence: CASSSPRSPLHF. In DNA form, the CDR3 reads TGTGCCAGCAGTTCCCCGAGGTCACCCCTCCACTTT.

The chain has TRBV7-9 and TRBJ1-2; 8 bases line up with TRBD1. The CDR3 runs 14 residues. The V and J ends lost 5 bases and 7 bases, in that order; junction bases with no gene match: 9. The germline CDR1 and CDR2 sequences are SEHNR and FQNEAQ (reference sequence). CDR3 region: CASSPNAGGTGYTF. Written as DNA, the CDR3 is TGTGCCAGCAGCCCTAACGCAGGGGGCACTGGCTACACCTTC.

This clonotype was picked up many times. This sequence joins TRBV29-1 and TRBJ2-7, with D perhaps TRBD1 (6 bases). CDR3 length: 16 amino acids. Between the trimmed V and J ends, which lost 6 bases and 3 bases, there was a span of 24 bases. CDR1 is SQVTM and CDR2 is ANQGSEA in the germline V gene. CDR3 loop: CSVGAGRQDPGYEQYF. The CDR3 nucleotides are TGCAGCGTCGGCGCTGGTCGACAGGACCCAGGCTACGAGCAGTACTTC.

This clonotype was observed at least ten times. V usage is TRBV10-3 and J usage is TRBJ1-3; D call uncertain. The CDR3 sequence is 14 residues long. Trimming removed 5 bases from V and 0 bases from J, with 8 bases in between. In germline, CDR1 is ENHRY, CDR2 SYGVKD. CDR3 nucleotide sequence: TGTGCCATCAGTAGCGGGGACTCTGGAAACACCATATATTTT. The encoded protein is CAISSGDSGNTIYF.

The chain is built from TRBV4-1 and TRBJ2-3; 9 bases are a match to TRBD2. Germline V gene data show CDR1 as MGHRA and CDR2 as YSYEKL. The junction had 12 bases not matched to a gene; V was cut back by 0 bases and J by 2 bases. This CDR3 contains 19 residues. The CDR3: CASSQDLSRREGFTDTQYF. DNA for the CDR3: TGCGCCAGCAGCCAAGATCTTAGTAGGCGGGAGGGCTTCACAGATACGCAGTATTTT.